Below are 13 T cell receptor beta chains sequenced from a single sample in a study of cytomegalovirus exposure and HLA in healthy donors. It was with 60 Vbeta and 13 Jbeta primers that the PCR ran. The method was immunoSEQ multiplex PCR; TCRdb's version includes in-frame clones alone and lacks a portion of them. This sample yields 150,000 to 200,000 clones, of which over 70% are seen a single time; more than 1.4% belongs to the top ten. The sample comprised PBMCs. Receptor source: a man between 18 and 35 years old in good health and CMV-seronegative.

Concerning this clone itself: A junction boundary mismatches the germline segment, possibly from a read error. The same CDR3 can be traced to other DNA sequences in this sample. The CDR3 sequence: CATSRERVLGANVLTF. The CDR3 region has the DNA TGTGCCACTAGCAGAGAGCGGGTACTGGGGGCCAACGTCCTGACTTTC. The chain uses TRBV15 and TRBJ2-6; D perhaps matches TRBD2 (6 bases). This CDR3 is 16 amino acids long. Germline lookup yields CDR1 LNHNV and CDR2 YYDKDF (reference sequence).

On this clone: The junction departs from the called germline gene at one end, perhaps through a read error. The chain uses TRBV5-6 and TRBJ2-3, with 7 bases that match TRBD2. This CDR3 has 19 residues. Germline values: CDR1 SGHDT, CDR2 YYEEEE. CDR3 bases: TGTGCCAGCAGTTTGGAAACCGCGAGGGCTAGCGGAGGAACAGATACGCAGTATTTT. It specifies CASSLETARASGGTDTQYF.

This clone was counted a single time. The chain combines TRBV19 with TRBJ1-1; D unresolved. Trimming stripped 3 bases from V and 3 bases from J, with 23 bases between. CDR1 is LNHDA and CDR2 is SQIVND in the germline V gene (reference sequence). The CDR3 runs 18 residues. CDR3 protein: CASSIPGNTGLLHTEAFF. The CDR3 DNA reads TGTGCCAGTAGTATCCCGGGGAACACTGGGCTTCTTCACACTGAAGCTTTCTTT.

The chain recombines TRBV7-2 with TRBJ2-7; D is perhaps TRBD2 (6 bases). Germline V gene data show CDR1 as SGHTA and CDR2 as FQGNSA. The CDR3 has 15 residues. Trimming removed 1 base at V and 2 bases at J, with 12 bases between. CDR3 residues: CASSLVNGGTYEQYF. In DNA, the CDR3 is TGTGCCAGCAGCTTAGTGAACGGGGGAACCTACGAGCAGTACTTC.

CDR3 nucleotide sequence: TGTGCCAGCAGCAAAGAGAGCAGGAAACTTATGAACACTGAAGCTTTCTTT. This codes for CASSKESRKLMNTEAFF. V and J are TRBV21-1 and TRBJ1-1; the table's D call, TRBD1, was not checked against the DNA. TRBV21-1 is deemed a pseudogene. This CDR3 spans 17 amino acids.

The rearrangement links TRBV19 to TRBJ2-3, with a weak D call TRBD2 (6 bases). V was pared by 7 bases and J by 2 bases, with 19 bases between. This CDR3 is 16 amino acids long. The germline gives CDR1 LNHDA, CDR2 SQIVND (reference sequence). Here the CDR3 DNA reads TGTGCCAGTAAACTCCAATGGGCGGGAAACACAGATACGCAGTATTTT. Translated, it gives CASKLQWAGNTDTQYF. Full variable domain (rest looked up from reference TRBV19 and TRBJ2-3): DGGITQSPKYLFRKEGQNVTLSCEQNLNHDAMYWYRQDPGQGLRLIYYSQIVNDFQKGDIAEGYSVSREKKESFPLTVTSAQKNPTAFYLCASKLQWAGNTDTQYFGPGTRLTVL.

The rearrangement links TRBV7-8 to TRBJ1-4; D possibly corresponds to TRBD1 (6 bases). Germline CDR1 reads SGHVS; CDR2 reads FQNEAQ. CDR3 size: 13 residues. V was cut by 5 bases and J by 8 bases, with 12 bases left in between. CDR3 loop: CASSPDRAEKLFF. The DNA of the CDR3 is TGTGCCAGCAGCCCGGACAGAGCAGAAAAACTGTTTTTT.

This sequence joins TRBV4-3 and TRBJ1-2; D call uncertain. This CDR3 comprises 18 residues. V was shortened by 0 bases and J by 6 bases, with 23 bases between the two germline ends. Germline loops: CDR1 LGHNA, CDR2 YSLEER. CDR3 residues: CASSQDVGGLLQADGYTF. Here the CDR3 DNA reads TGCGCCAGCAGCCAAGATGTTGGAGGGCTACTTCAGGCGGATGGCTACACCTTC.

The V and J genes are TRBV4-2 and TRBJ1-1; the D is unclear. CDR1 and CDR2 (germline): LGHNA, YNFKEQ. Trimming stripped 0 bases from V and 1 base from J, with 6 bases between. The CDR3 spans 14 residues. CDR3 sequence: CASSQDPGNTEAFF. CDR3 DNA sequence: TGTGCCAGCAGCCAAGATCCCGGGAACACTGAAGCTTTCTTT.

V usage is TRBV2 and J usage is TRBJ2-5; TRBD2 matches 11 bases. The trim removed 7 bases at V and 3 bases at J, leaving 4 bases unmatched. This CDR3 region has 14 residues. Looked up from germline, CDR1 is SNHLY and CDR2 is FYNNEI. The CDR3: CASTGTSGKETQYF. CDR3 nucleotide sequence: TGTGCCAGCACCGGGACTAGCGGAAAAGAGACCCAGTACTTC.

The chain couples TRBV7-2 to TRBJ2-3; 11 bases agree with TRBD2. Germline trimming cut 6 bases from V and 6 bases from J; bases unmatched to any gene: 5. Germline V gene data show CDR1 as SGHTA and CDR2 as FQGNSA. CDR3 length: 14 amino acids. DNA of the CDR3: TGTGCCAGCAGAGATAGCGGGAGGGGGGATACGCAGTATTTT. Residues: CASRDSGRGDTQYF.

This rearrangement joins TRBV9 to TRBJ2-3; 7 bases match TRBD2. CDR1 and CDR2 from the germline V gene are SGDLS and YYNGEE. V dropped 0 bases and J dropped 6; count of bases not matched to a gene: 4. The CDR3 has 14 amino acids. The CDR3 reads CASSVVGRWDTQYF. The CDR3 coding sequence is TGTGCCAGCAGCGTAGTCGGGAGGTGGGATACGCAGTATTTT.

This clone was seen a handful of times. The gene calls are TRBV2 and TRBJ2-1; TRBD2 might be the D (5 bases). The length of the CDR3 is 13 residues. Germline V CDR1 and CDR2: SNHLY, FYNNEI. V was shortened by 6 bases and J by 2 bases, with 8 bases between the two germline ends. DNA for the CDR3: TGTGCCAGCAGGAGCGGAGCCTACAATGAGCAGTTCTTC. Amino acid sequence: CASRSGAYNEQFF.